This passage covers 30 T cell receptor beta chains from one sample sequenced in a study of response to subunit inactivated influenza vaccine. TCRdb redid the calling of the RT-PCR reads with MiXCR, one entry per CDR3 protein. The sample has 400,000 to 650,000 distinct CDR3 sequences, roughly 7.6% seen once. The sequencing here drew on PBMCs from blood, taken roughly 24 months after vaccination. The source of these receptors is a man in his fifties or sixties who received an inactivated influenza vaccine.

This clonotype was picked up many times. The rearrangement joins TRBV6-1 to TRBJ1-2; D ambiguous. Germline lookup yields CDR1 MNHNS and CDR2 SASEGT. CDR3 length equals 13 residues. V lost 0 bases and J lost 4, with 6 bases in between. The CDR3 reads CASSEAQIYGYTF. Here the CDR3 DNA reads TGTGCCAGCAGTGAAGCACAGATCTATGGCTACACCTTC.

V is TRBV10-3 and J is TRBJ2-7; a weak D match, TRBD2 (6 bases). Germline CDR1 is ENHRY and CDR2 is SYGVKD. V lost 3 bases and J 3 bases, leaving 12 bases between the germline ends. The CDR3 is 14 residues long. As DNA, the CDR3 is TGTGCCATCAGTGATGGAGGGAAAGGCTACGAGCAGTACTTC. Amino acids: CAISDGGKGYEQYF.

At least ten counts were recorded for this clonotype. The rearrangement links TRBV6-2 or TRBV6-3 to TRBJ2-3; D is unclear. V lost 7 bases to trimming and J lost 4 bases, with 12 bases between them. The V gene's germline CDR1 is MNHEY and CDR2 SVGEGT. The CDR3 has 13 residues. The CDR3 loop reads CASMTPSPDTQYF. The CDR3 nucleotides read TGTGCCAGCATGACCCCAAGTCCAGATACGCAGTATTTT.

This clonotype came up many times. The chain is built from TRBV12-3 or TRBV12-4 and TRBJ1-2, with D maybe TRBD1 (6 bases). Deletions cut 6 bases from V and 0 bases from J, with 14 bases between. CDR3 length: 15 residues. CDR3 in DNA: TGTGCCAGCAGCCAAGTGGGGGCCACTAACTATGGCTACACCTTC. Its protein is CASSQVGATNYGYTF.

The V gene is TRBV24-1, the J gene TRBJ1-5, with TRBD1 identical over 7 bases. The CDR3 has 17 amino acids. The ends lost 3 bases at V and 1 base at J; junction bases unmatched: 8. Germline-derived CDR1 and CDR2 are KGHDR and SFDVKD. CDR3 DNA sequence: TGTGCCACCAGTGATGTGAGGACAGGACTAAGCAATCAGCCCCAGCATTTT. It yields the protein CATSDVRTGLSNQPQHF.

This clonotype was counted at least ten times. This chain links TRBV10-3 with TRBJ2-2, with 9 bases lining up with TRBD1. The V segment lost 5 bases and the J segment 3 bases; nucleotides outside the gene matches: 10. Germline V gene lookup returns CDR1 ENHRY and CDR2 SYGVKD. This CDR3 has 17 amino acids. CDR3 nucleotides: TGTGCCATCAGTTATACAGGGGGCGTCGGGGACACCGGGGAGCTGTTTTTT. It encodes CAISYTGGVGDTGELFF.

This chain joins TRBV28 and TRBJ2-1, with D perhaps TRBD2 (5 bases). The CDR3 contains 16 residues. Trimming took off 7 bases at V and 7 bases at J, with 23 bases between the two ends. Germline values: CDR1 MDHEN, CDR2 SYDVKM. The CDR3 DNA reads as TGTGCCAGCAACCGTCCGAGAGGGAGCTTTAGTAATGAGCAGTTCTTC. Translated: CASNRPRGSFSNEQFF.

A few counts support this clonotype. The chain employs TRBV2 and TRBJ2-5; D is perhaps TRBD2 (5 bases). Germline V gives CDR1 SNHLY, CDR2 FYNNEI. CDR3 length: 13 residues. V lost 7 bases and J 5 bases, leaving 14 bases between the germline ends. The CDR3 spells CASTRGVGETQYF. DNA of the CDR3: TGTGCCAGCACACGGGGTGTCGGTGAGACCCAGTACTTC.

This clonotype was seen a few times. The germline gene is not matched at one end of the junction; a read error may be the cause. The chain joins TRBV20-1 to TRBJ1-6, with TRBD1 as a possible D gene (6 bases). Germline assignment: CDR1 DFQATT and CDR2 SNEGSKA (reference sequence). The CDR3 totals 16 residues. CDR3 DNA: TGCAGTGCTAGTTACAGGGCTGGCTCCTATAATGCACCCCTCCACTTT. It is translated as CSASYRAGSYNAPLHF.

This sequence joins TRBV29-1 and TRBJ2-7; TRBD1 matches 10 bases. The CDR3 runs to 13 residues. Trimming took 7 bases from V and 0 from J; bases not matched to a gene: 3. Germline assignment: CDR1 SQVTM and CDR2 ANQGSEA. DNA for the CDR3: TGCAGCGCGACAGGGGGCAGCTCCTACGAGCAGTACTTC. Its protein is CSATGGSSYEQYF.

There are many counts of this clonotype. This chain links TRBV5-1 with TRBJ1-3; the D gene is possibly TRBD1 (5 bases). CDR1 is SGHRS, CDR2 YFSETQ, per germline. The CDR3 spans 13 residues. V dropped 3 bases and J dropped 8 bases, with 12 bases sitting between them. For the CDR3, the DNA is TGCGCCAGCAGCTCGGAGGGGCGGTACACCATATATTTT. It codes for CASSSEGRYTIYF.

The rearrangement links TRBV28 to TRBJ1-4; no clear D gene. V was shortened by 4 bases and J by 0 bases, with 9 bases between the two germline ends. From germline, CDR1 is MDHEN and CDR2 SYDVKM. CDR3 length: 15 residues. CDR3 sequence: CASSSSGATNEKLFF. CDR3 DNA sequence: TGTGCCAGCAGTTCGTCTGGGGCAACTAATGAAAAACTGTTTTTT.

This chain connects TRBV20-1 to TRBJ2-3; maybe TRBD1 (6 bases). Trimming stripped 6 bases from V and 2 bases from J, with 21 bases between. The CDR3 has 16 residues. CDR1 and CDR2 (germline): DFQATT, SNEGSKA (reference sequence). The CDR3 loop is CSATPSVGANTDTQYF. The CDR3 nucleotides are TGCAGTGCGACCCCCTCGGTGGGGGCCAACACAGATACGCAGTATTTT.

This clonotype has ten or more counts. The chain joins TRBV15 to TRBJ2-1; D gene unclear. The CDR3 length is 12 residues. V lost 1 base and J lost 9, with 7 bases in between. In germline, CDR1 is LNHNV, CDR2 YYDKDF (reference sequence). The CDR3 here is CATSRAGFEQFF. Written as DNA, the CDR3 is TGTGCCACCAGCAGAGCTGGCTTTGAGCAGTTCTTC.

This clonotype was counted ten times or more. The chain employs TRBV5-1 and TRBJ2-5; D is unclear. The ends were cut back, 6 bases at V and 0 bases at J, with 9 bases in the middle. This CDR3 has 13 amino acids. Germline values: CDR1 SGHRS, CDR2 YFSETQ. CDR3 sequence (DNA): TGCGCCAGCATGACGGGTTACCAAGAGACCCAGTACTTC. Translated, it gives CASMTGYQETQYF. The complete variable domain, with remaining parts taken from reference TRBV5-1 and TRBJ2-5, reads KAGVTQTPRYLIKTRGQQVTLSCSPISGHRSVSWYQQTPGQGLQFLFEYFSETQRNKGNFPGRFSGRQFSNSRSEMNVSTLELGDSALYLCASMTGYQETQYFGPGTRLLVL.

This clonotype was counted only a few times. The chain is built from TRBV6-1 and TRBJ2-2; 7 bases line up with TRBD2. Germline V CDR1 and CDR2: MNHNS, SASEGT. The ends lost 7 bases at V and 3 bases at J; junction bases unmatched: 5. This CDR3 spans 14 amino acids. The chain's CDR3 is CASTWGGDTGELFF. The CDR3 region has the DNA TGTGCCAGCACCTGGGGGGGTGACACCGGGGAGCTGTTTTTT.

This clonotype was detected only a few times. This rearrangement joins TRBV3-1 to TRBJ2-1, with 13 nucleotides matching TRBD2. Germline V gene data show CDR1 as LGHDT and CDR2 as YNNKEL (reference sequence). V shed 4 bases and J 9 bases; nucleotides not matched to a gene: 9. There are 16 residues in the CDR3. The CDR3 is CASSLARLAGGAEQFF. Here the CDR3 DNA reads TGTGCCAGCAGCCTAGCCCGACTAGCGGGGGGCGCTGAGCAGTTCTTC.

Only a few counts were recorded for this clonotype. The junction departs from germline at one end; a sequencing error may be responsible. This rearrangement joins TRBV29-1 to TRBJ2-3; no clear D gene. CDR3 length equals 11 residues. The germline V gene encodes CDR1 SQVTM and CDR2 ANQGSEA. The CDR3 DNA follows: TGCAGCGTTGAAGAGACGCTAGTGAGAGATTTT. Amino acids: CSVEETLVRDF.

This clonotype appeared many times. This chain links TRBV7-2 with TRBJ2-1; unclear D gene. Trimming shortened V by 1 base and J by 0 bases, and 7 bases separated the two germline ends. Germline V lookup: CDR1 SGHTA, CDR2 FQGNSA. The CDR3 length is 15 residues. CDR3: CASSLDAASYNEQFF. The CDR3 region has the DNA TGTGCCAGCAGCTTAGACGCAGCCTCCTACAATGAGCAGTTCTTC.

This clonotype appeared a few times. The genes are TRBV9 and TRBJ1-2; 7 bases map to TRBD1. The CDR3 runs 14 residues. Germline CDR1 reads SGDLS; CDR2 reads YYNGEE. Trimming took 3 bases from V and 2 from J; bases not matched to a gene: 4. CDR3 nucleotide sequence: TGTGCCAGCAGCGCGGGACAGCCCAACTATGGCTACACCTTC. Translating it yields CASSAGQPNYGYTF.

The genes are TRBV7-9 and TRBJ2-7; perhaps D is TRBD1 or TRBD2 (6 bases each). The CDR3 length is 17 residues. Germline V lookup: CDR1 SEHNR, CDR2 FQNEAQ (reference sequence). V was cut by 4 bases and J by 3 bases, with 22 bases left in between. CDR3 bases: TGTGCCAGCAGCTCAGATTGGATCGCGGGACAAAACTACGAGCAGTACTTC. Amino acids: CASSSDWIAGQNYEQYF.

The chain uses TRBV20-1 and TRBJ2-1; TRBD2 matches at 10 bases. The V gene's germline CDR1 is DFQATT and CDR2 SNEGSKA (reference sequence). With 1 base clipped from V and 1 base from J, the junction kept 7 bases outside the gene matches. The CDR3 contains 17 residues. CDR3 in amino acids: CSARASGSVGSYNEQFF. Here the CDR3 DNA reads TGCAGTGCTAGAGCTAGCGGGAGTGTTGGGTCCTACAATGAGCAGTTCTTC.

The chain joins TRBV10-3 to TRBJ1-1; D gene ambiguous. Trimming took 5 bases from V and 0 from J, leaving 4 bases between them. The CDR3 contains 12 residues. Germline V gene sequence: CDR1 ENHRY, CDR2 SYGVKD. CDR3 protein: CAISQVNTEAFF. In DNA form, the CDR3 reads TGTGCCATCAGTCAAGTGAACACTGAAGCTTTCTTT.

This clonotype occurred many times. The genes are TRBV7-9 and TRBJ1-1; D unresolved. The ends were cut back, 1 base at V and 8 bases at J, with 8 bases in the middle. Germline V CDR1 and CDR2: SEHNR, FQNEAQ (reference sequence). This CDR3 has 12 residues. CDR3 region: CASSLGNWEAFF. The DNA for the CDR3 is TGTGCCAGCAGCTTAGGGAACTGGGAAGCTTTCTTT.

This clonotype came up many times. This sequence joins TRBV7-2 and TRBJ2-2; 7 bases are shared with TRBD1. V gave up 4 bases and J gave up 6 bases; unmatched junction bases: 5. The CDR3 runs to 14 residues. Germline CDR1 SGHTA, CDR2 FQGNSA. DNA of the CDR3: TGTGCCAGCAGCTCCCGACAGGGTTCCGGGGAGCTGTTTTTT. Translation: CASSSRQGSGELFF.

This clonotype was counted ten times or more. The chain couples TRBV28 to TRBJ2-7; TRBD2 aligns across 10 bases. Per the germline V gene, CDR1 is MDHEN and CDR2 is SYDVKM. The J segment lost 1 base and the V segment lost 8 bases, leaving 8 bases of the junction unmatched. The CDR3 runs 15 residues. For the CDR3, the DNA is TGTGCCAGCGTCGAAGCGGGGGGGAGGTCCTACGAGCAGTACTTC. It codes for CASVEAGGRSYEQYF. Drawing the rest from reference TRBV28 and TRBJ2-7, the complete variable domain is DVKVTQSSRYLVKRTGEKVFLECVQDMDHENMFWYRQDPGLGLRLIYFSYDVKMKEKGDIPEGYSVSREKKERFSLILESASTNQTSMYLCASVEAGGRSYEQYFGPGTRLTVT.

This clonotype was observed many times. The chain couples TRBV9 to TRBJ2-5; D remains ambiguous. The CDR3 has 12 amino acids. The germline CDR1 and CDR2 sequences are SGDLS and YYNGEE. Trimming took off 3 bases at V and 0 bases at J, with 3 bases between the two ends. For the CDR3, the DNA is TGTGCCAGCAGCGCGTACCAAGAGACCCAGTACTTC. Its translation is CASSAYQETQYF. Full variable domain (rest looked up from reference TRBV9 and TRBJ2-5): DSGVTQTPKHLITATGQRVTLRCSPRSGDLSVYWYQQSLDQGLQFLIQYYNGEERAKGNILERFSAQQFPDLHSELNLSSLELGDSALYFCASSAYQETQYFGPGTRLLVL.

The V gene is TRBV28, the J gene TRBJ2-5, with TRBD1 matching over 7 bases. The junction had 6 bases not matched to a gene; V was cut back by 6 bases and J by 2 bases. The CDR3 extends over 14 amino acids. Germline V CDR1 and CDR2: MDHEN, SYDVKM. The CDR3 DNA sequence: TGTGCCAGCAGCCGGAGACAGGGTCAAGAGACCCAGTACTTC. This codes for CASSRRQGQETQYF.

The CDR3 nucleotides read TGCAGCGTATCCAGGGGGGGAGAAGATACGCAGTATTTT. Translating gives CSVSRGGEDTQYF. This sequence joins TRBV29-1 and TRBJ2-3; perhaps D is TRBD1 or TRBD2 (7 bases each). V was clipped by 6 bases and J by 5 bases, with 15 bases between them. This CDR3 has 13 amino acids. In germline, CDR1 is SQVTM, CDR2 ANQGSEA.

This clonotype was seen repeatedly, ten times or more. This chain connects TRBV7-2 to TRBJ1-5; TRBD1 is a possible D gene (5 bases). The germline CDR1 and CDR2 sequences are SGHTA and FQGNSA. With 5 bases removed from V and 7 bases from J, the gap between germline ends came to 15 bases. The CDR3 is 14 residues long. As DNA, the CDR3 is TGTGCCAGCAGCGCCGCGTGGGCAGGGCAGCCCCAGCATTTT. Translating it yields CASSAAWAGQPQHF. The full variable domain, with the rest looked up from reference TRBV7-2 and TRBJ1-5, is GAGVSQSPSNKVTEKGKDVELRCDPISGHTALYWYRQSLGQGLEFLIYFQGNSAPDKSGLPSDRFSAERTGGSVSTLTIQRTQQEDSAVYLCASSAAWAGQPQHFGDGTRLSIL.